Below, one T cell receptor (beta chain) is given with its context. What antigen it recognizes has not been identified. Per-base quality was not reported, and no clone a single base away is much larger than it. Collaborating institutions collected whole blood in K2EDTA tubes following their own protocols. For TCRbeta analysis, collaborators shipped samples as frozen whole blood, isolated PBMCs, or DNA extracted from either of those sample types. The immunoSEQ Assay, a bias-controlled multiplex PCR, was used to amplify TCRbeta CDR3 regions from genomic DNA. The original pipeline was this. Nucleated cell counts per sample were estimated from amplification of reference gene primers within the assay. To quantify the absolute abundance of each unique TCRbeta CDR3 rearrangement, sequence reads were collapsed and filtered. Productive Simpson clonality was computed per sample as the square root of Simpson's diversity index over productive rearrangements. Held by TCRdb, this immuneACCESS table contains in-frame sequences only and omits some clones. Under half of the omission traces to an unresolved V gene where checked; the cause of the rest is unknown. Clone size and the V and J calls come from that table; the DNA yielded D and trimming. For this sample there are 150,000 to 200,000 clones; approximately 92% appear just once. The ten largest account for around 4.6% of the sample.

Via the germline V gene, CDR1 is SGHDN and CDR2 FVKESK. The CDR3 goes from the cysteine to the phenylalanine over 17 residues. Just the 51-base CDR3 DNA is kept, in frame starting at base 1. Trimming costs V 2 bases and J 0 bases, and their ends lie 16 bases apart. This sample is part of a study of blood T cell repertoires in COVID-19 (dated by TCRdb to about 2020). Study-wide context: Samples covering the acute and convalescent phases of COVID-19 were provided by collaborators in the United States, Italy and Spain. Where HLA class I and class II types were available, the types were taken from metadata supplied by the sample provider, not from assay-based typing. The dataset comprised deeply sampled blood TCRbeta repertoires from subjects exposed to, actively infected with, or recovered from COVID-19. The prospective study material was composed of cDNA or gDNA derived from T cells, B-cell-depleted T cells, or PBMCs. Samples came from the ongoing ImmuneRACE study (first 160 participants) plus 1,254 subjects from 6 global collaborators. The repertoires were released in a freely available public database intended as a resource for research on the immune response to SARS-CoV-2. Sample metadata almost always included a de-identified subject ID, COVID-19 status, age in years and sex. What the work shows at the level of the full study, not this receptor alone: The amount of clinical and demographic metadata varied by source and participant and was provided uncurated.

This receptor chain uses TRBV14 and TRBJ1-1; tentative D gene TRBD1, with 6 bases matching. The receptor was isolated from a woman in her forties or fifties with acute or convalescent COVID-19. Material for sequencing was peripheral blood. DNA sequence: TGTGCCAGCAGCCAACCCGGGGACACTCTGATGAACACTGAAGCTTTCTTT. Its protein reads: CASSQPGDTLMNTEAFF.